A single sample gave rise to the 8 T cell receptor beta chains below, sequenced in a study of shared clonotypes between healthy human individuals. Sequencing used immunoSEQ multiplex PCR; TCRdb keeps in-frame clones, though not all of them. The sample records about 2.4 million clones, roughly 92% being singletons. Sequenced input: naive CD4+ T cells sorted from blood. Subset given: CD45RA+ positively selected. All receptors derive from a man between 18 and 35 years old in good health.

The chain employs TRBV5-6 and TRBJ1-3, with D possibly being TRBD1 (5 bases). CDR1 is SGHDT and CDR2 is YYEEEE in the germline V gene. Trimming took off 0 bases at V and 5 bases at J, with 9 bases between the two ends. This CDR3 has 14 amino acids. DNA of the CDR3: TGTGCCAGCAGCTTGGGGGACGGGAGAAACACCATATATTTT. It specifies CASSLGDGRNTIYF.

The chain has TRBV28 and TRBJ2-7, with D possibly being TRBD2 (5 bases). Germline CDR1 reads MDHEN; CDR2 reads SYDVKM. The V end lost 2 bases, the J end lost 7 bases, and 9 bases lay between the germline ends. The CDR3 has 12 residues. The CDR3 DNA follows: TGTGCCAGCAGTTTAACCAGAGGGGAGCAGTACTTC. Encoded protein: CASSLTRGEQYF.

The V and J genes are TRBV7-2 and TRBJ2-1; a weak D match, TRBD2 (6 bases). From germline, CDR1 is SGHTA and CDR2 FQGNSA. V gave up 5 bases and J gave up 0 bases, with 14 bases separating them. The CDR3 totals 16 residues. The CDR3: CASSISGAHSYNEQFF. The CDR3 nucleotides read TGTGCCAGCAGCATTAGCGGAGCTCACTCCTACAATGAGCAGTTCTTC.

A note on this clone: The sample has other DNA sequences that encode this CDR3 too. The chain couples TRBV9 to TRBJ1-1; D is uncertain. CDR1 is SGDLS, CDR2 YYNGEE, per germline. The ends were cut back, 0 bases at V and 1 base at J, with 7 bases in the middle. This CDR3 has 14 residues. The CDR3 sequence is CASSVEGGNTEAFF. In DNA form, the CDR3 reads TGTGCCAGCAGCGTAGAAGGAGGGAACACTGAAGCTTTCTTT. Full variable domain (outside the CDR3, taken from reference TRBV9 and TRBJ1-1): DSGVTQTPKHLITATGQRVTLRCSPRSGDLSVYWYQQSLDQGLQFLIQYYNGEERAKGNILERFSAQQFPDLHSELNLSSLELGDSALYFCASSVEGGNTEAFFGQGTRLTVV.

A remark on this clone: Other DNA sequences of this sample code for an identical CDR3. V and J are TRBV5-1 and TRBJ2-7, with no clear D. The CDR3 is 14 amino acids. Per germline, CDR1 SGHRS and CDR2 YFSETQ. The germline V and J ends were trimmed by 1 base and 1 base, with 9 bases remaining between them. The CDR3 here is CASSLSWGSYEQYF. The CDR3 DNA sequence: TGCGCCAGCAGCTTGTCTTGGGGTTCCTACGAGCAGTACTTC.

This clone was counted a few times. The rearrangement uses TRBV27 and TRBJ2-6; D is unresolved. The CDR3 totals 16 residues. CDR1 is MNHEY, CDR2 SMNVEV, per germline (reference sequence). Trimming shortened V by 5 bases and J by 0 bases, and 11 bases separated the two germline ends. CDR3 bases: TGTGCCAGCAGTACGTACACCCGCTCTGGGGCCAACGTCCTGACTTTC. Its protein is CASSTYTRSGANVLTF. The whole variable domain, remainder taken from reference TRBV27 and TRBJ2-6, is EAQVTQNPRYLITVTGKKLTVTCSQNMNHEYMSWYRQDPGLGLRQIYYSMNVEVTDKGDVPEGYKVSRKEKRNFPLILESPSPNQTSLYFCASSTYTRSGANVLTFGAGSRLTVL.

The rearrangement joins TRBV6-5 to TRBJ1-1; weak D call: TRBD1 (5 bases). The length of the CDR3 is 14 residues. Germline-derived CDR1 and CDR2 are MNHEY and SVGAGI. Trimming took 11 bases from V and 2 from J, leaving 18 bases between them. CDR3 in amino acids: CAARATQGNTEAFF. The CDR3 DNA follows: TGTGCCGCCAGAGCCACTCAGGGCAACACTGAAGCTTTCTTT.

A word on this clone: Other DNA sequences in the sample encode the same CDR3. The gene calls are TRBV9 and TRBJ1-5; weak D call: TRBD1 (5 bases). The CDR3 is 14 amino acids. V lost 0 bases, J lost 2 bases, and 6 bases lay in between. Germline loops: CDR1 SGDLS, CDR2 YYNGEE. CDR3 region: CASSVVGGNQPQHF. In DNA, the CDR3 is TGTGCCAGCAGCGTAGTGGGGGGCAATCAGCCCCAGCATTTT.